Listed here are 30 T cell receptor beta chains from one sample, sequenced in a study of T cells in localized non-small cell lung cancer. Libraries were prepared by immunoSEQ multiplex PCR; TCRdb keeps only in-frame clonotypes and omits some of them. The sample holds 65,000 to 95,000 clones, over 70% seen once. Source: PBMCs, taken before any cancer treatment. All receptors come from a man aged 40 to 69 with stage II squamous cell lung carcinoma.

On this clone: Given a much more abundant clone one base away, this may be a read error. The V and J genes are TRBV7-6 and TRBJ2-1; a possible D gene is TRBD2 (5 bases). The V gene lost 2 bases and the J gene lost 8 bases, with 7 bases spanning the gap. The germline CDR1 and CDR2 sequences are SGHVS and FNYEAQ. The CDR3 has 12 amino acids. CDR3 sequence reads: CASSLIGDEQFF. CDR3 in DNA: TGTGCCAGCAGCTTAATCGGGGATGAGCAGTTCTTC.

This clone was observed a few times. Here the CDR3 DNA reads TGTGCCAGCAGTCCCCTCCTAGGTCGGGACACAGATACGCAGTATTTT. As protein: CASSPLLGRDTDTQYF. V gene TRBV28 combines with J gene TRBJ2-3; weak D call: TRBD2 (5 bases). CDR1 and CDR2 from the germline V gene are MDHEN and SYDVKM. Trimming shortened V by 5 bases and J by 2 bases, and 17 bases separated the two germline ends. The CDR3 has 16 residues.

The J gene is TRBJ2-1, the V gene TRBV28; D may match TRBD1 or TRBD2 (6 bases each). Germline assignment: CDR1 MDHEN and CDR2 SYDVKM. Trimming took off 6 bases at V and 4 bases at J, with 16 bases between the two ends. The CDR3 contains 15 residues. The CDR3 DNA sequence: TGTGCCAGCAGGGAGGGGACAAGCGAGTACAATGAGCAGTTCTTC. Its protein product is CASREGTSEYNEQFF.

The J gene is TRBJ2-1, the V gene TRBV2, with D possibly matching TRBD2 (6 bases). The CDR3 is made up of 12 amino acids. Trimming removed 6 bases at V and 8 bases at J, with 11 bases between. The germline gives CDR1 SNHLY, CDR2 FYNNEI. CDR3 DNA sequence: TGTGCCAGCAGGAGACTAGGATATGAGCAGTTCTTC. Translated, it gives CASRRLGYEQFF.

The CDR3 here is CASSGRTANTGELFF. CDR3 nucleotides: TGCGCCAGCAGCGGGCGGACGGCGAACACCGGGGAGCTGTTTTTT. This chain links TRBV5-1 with TRBJ2-2; D remains unclear. V was cut by 4 bases and J by 0 bases, with 10 bases left in between. The CDR3 extends over 15 amino acids. CDR1 is SGHRS and CDR2 is YFSETQ in the germline V gene.

The chain uses TRBV29-1 and TRBJ1-2; D gene uncertain. Germline CDR1 and CDR2: SQVTM and ANQGSEA. V was shortened by 3 bases and J by 8 bases, with 13 bases between the two germline ends. The CDR3 spans 12 residues. The CDR3 protein is CSVDSGLLGYTF. The CDR3 DNA sequence: TGCAGCGTTGACTCCGGACTTTTGGGCTACACCTTC.

V and J are TRBV6-6 and TRBJ2-7; a weak D match, TRBD2 (5 bases). The CDR3 length is 11 residues. CDR1 and CDR2 (germline): MNHNY, SVGAGI (reference sequence). V was pared by 5 bases and J by 7 bases, with 9 bases between. The CDR3 spells CASSLAGEQYF. The DNA for the CDR3 is TGTGCCAGCAGTCTAGCTGGGGAGCAGTACTTC.

Remarks on this clone: This specimen includes other DNA sequences encoding the same CDR3. The chain combines TRBV4-1 with TRBJ1-5, with D possibly TRBD1 on 5 matching bases. The CDR3 covers 17 residues. Germline V gene lookup returns CDR1 MGHRA and CDR2 YSYEKL. Trimming left V 1 base short and J 6 bases short, with 19 bases between. In nucleotides, the CDR3 is TGCGCCAGCAGCCAAGGGGCCGGTAGGGGCGACGGTCAGCCCCAGCATTTT. This translates into CASSQGAGRGDGQPQHF.

The chain couples TRBV5-5 to TRBJ2-5, with D unclear. Germline V gene data show CDR1 as SGHKS and CDR2 as YYEKEE (reference sequence). V gave up 0 bases and J gave up 3 bases, with 6 bases separating them. This CDR3 region has 13 residues. CDR3 region: CASSLGPEETQYF. CDR3 nucleotide sequence: TGTGCCAGCAGCTTGGGGCCAGAAGAGACCCAGTACTTC.

The rearrangement joins TRBV10-3 to TRBJ2-5; D ambiguous. Deletions cut 2 bases from V and 5 bases from J, with 15 bases between. Germline V lookup: CDR1 ENHRY, CDR2 SYGVKD. The CDR3 runs to 15 residues. The CDR3 region is CAISEGDSPRETQYF. The CDR3 nucleotides read TGTGCCATCAGTGAGGGGGATAGCCCACGGGAGACCCAGTACTTC.

The chain has TRBV6-1 and TRBJ1-1; TRBD1 aligns across 7 bases. The length of the CDR3 is 12 residues. From germline, CDR1 is MNHNS and CDR2 SASEGT. With V trimmed by 5 bases and J by 6 bases, 3 bases remained unmatched. In DNA, the CDR3 is TGTGCCAGCAGTCCTGGGACAGCTGAAGCTTTCTTT. As protein: CASSPGTAEAFF.

The V gene is TRBV15, the J gene TRBJ2-5, with D uncertain. The CDR3 has 19 residues. The germline gives CDR1 LNHNV, CDR2 YYDKDF (reference sequence). V lost 4 bases to trimming and J lost 5 bases, with 29 bases between them. CDR3 nucleotides: TGTGCCACCAGCACACCCGACCTCATCCAGGCCCCCTCCCCGGAGACCCAGTACTTC. It is translated as CATSTPDLIQAPSPETQYF.

This chain connects TRBV4-2 to TRBJ2-6; no definite D call. From germline, CDR1 is LGHNA and CDR2 YNFKEQ. This CDR3 region has 16 residues. Trimming shortened V by 1 base and J by 4 bases, and 11 bases separated the two germline ends. The CDR3 sequence is CASSQARQRGANVLTF. CDR3 DNA sequence: TGTGCCAGCAGCCAAGCCCGTCAGAGAGGGGCCAACGTCCTGACTTTC.

The rearrangement joins TRBV19 to TRBJ1-1; D remains unclear. Trimming stripped 3 bases from V and 0 bases from J, with 8 bases between. The CDR3 length is 14 residues. From germline, CDR1 is LNHDA and CDR2 SQIVND (reference sequence). CDR3 loop: CASSIQVVNTEAFF. The CDR3 DNA sequence: TGTGCCAGTAGTATCCAAGTTGTGAACACTGAAGCTTTCTTT.

A single count supports this clone. This chain uses TRBV7-3 with TRBJ1-1; a weak D match, TRBD1 (6 bases). The CDR3 totals 13 residues. CDR1 SGHTA and CDR2 FQGTGA come from the germline V gene. Trimming cost V 7 bases and J 4 bases, with 13 bases left between them. This chain's CDR3 is CASKGEDSTEAFF. As DNA, the CDR3 is TGTGCCAGCAAAGGAGAGGACAGCACTGAAGCTTTCTTT. Looking up the rest from reference TRBV7-3 and TRBJ1-1 gives the full variable domain: GAGVSQTPSNKVTEKGKYVELRCDPISGHTALYWYRQSLGQGPEFLIYFQGTGAADDSGLPNDRFFAVRPEGSVSTLKIQRTERGDSAVYLCASKGEDSTEAFFGQGTRLTVV.

The chain uses TRBV5-5 and TRBJ1-6; 10 nucleotides align to TRBD1. V was pared by 2 bases and J by 8 bases, with 4 bases of the junction left unmatched. This CDR3 comprises 15 residues. The germline gives CDR1 SGHKS, CDR2 YYEKEE (reference sequence). CDR3 sequence: CASSLFGTGDSPLHF. DNA for the CDR3: TGTGCCAGCAGCTTATTCGGGACAGGGGATTCACCCCTCCACTTT.

For this clone: Just one base apart from a much larger clone, this may be a read error. This sequence joins TRBV4-1 and TRBJ2-7, with no clear D. V lost 1 base, J lost 5 bases, and 15 bases lay in between. CDR1 MGHRA and CDR2 YSYEKL come from the germline V gene. This CDR3 contains 15 residues. The CDR3 region has the DNA TGCGCCAGCAGCCAAGGCCCGGCCTCCAGGAACGAGCAGTACTTC. Its protein product is CASSQGPASRNEQYF.

CDR3 nucleotides: TGTGCCAGCAGGGGTACTAGCGGGGGACCGAGCACAGATACGCAGTATTTT. Its protein product is CASRGTSGGPSTDTQYF. V usage is TRBV28 and J usage is TRBJ2-3; TRBD2 agrees at 11 bases. V lost 6 bases and J lost 0; bases outside the gene matches: 8. This CDR3 comprises 17 residues. CDR1 and CDR2 (germline): MDHEN, SYDVKM.

The chain carries TRBV9 and TRBJ1-1, with no clear D. Germline assignment: CDR1 SGDLS and CDR2 YYNGEE. This CDR3 is 13 amino acids long. Trimming shortened V by 4 bases and J by 4 bases, and 11 bases separated the two germline ends. For the CDR3, the DNA is TGTGCCAGCAGCCCCTCCCCGAGCACTGAAGCTTTCTTT. As protein: CASSPSPSTEAFF.

The chain links TRBV7-9 to TRBJ1-4, with D possibly matching TRBD1 (6 bases). CDR3 length: 16 residues. V was clipped by 4 bases and J by 0 bases, with 12 bases between them. Germline assignment: CDR1 SEHNR and CDR2 FQNEAQ (reference sequence). The CDR3 coding sequence is TGTGCCAGCAGCTCATGGACAGACACAACTAATGAAAAACTGTTTTTT. It codes for CASSSWTDTTNEKLFF.

This clone was recorded a few times. The chain employs TRBV7-2 and TRBJ2-1; possible D gene TRBD1, 5 bases. V was cut by 1 base and J by 5 bases, with 21 bases left in between. Per germline, CDR1 SGHTA and CDR2 FQGNSA. The CDR3 is 18 residues long. The CDR3 nucleotides read TGTGCCAGCAGCTTAGGTGTCAGGGCGAGACGCAAGAACAATGAGCAGTTCTTC. Translation gives CASSLGVRARRKNNEQFF.

V is TRBV27 and J is TRBJ2-1; a possible D gene is TRBD1 (8 bases). Germline CDR1 reads MNHEY; CDR2 reads SMNVEV (reference sequence). CDR3 length: 15 amino acids. Deletions cut 6 bases from V and 9 bases from J, with 21 bases between. The DNA of the CDR3 is TGTGCCAGCAGATCGGACAGGGAGGGAGTTGCTGAGCAGTTCTTC. Its translation: CASRSDREGVAEQFF.

V gene TRBV5-1 combines with J gene TRBJ1-4, with D maybe TRBD1 (5 bases). Between the trimmed V and J ends, which lost 2 bases and 5 bases, there was a span of 10 bases. The CDR3 has 14 amino acids. Germline V gene lookup returns CDR1 SGHRS and CDR2 YFSETQ. The CDR3 protein is CASSFGGTNEKLFF. CDR3 DNA: TGCGCCAGCAGCTTTGGGGGAACCAATGAAAAACTGTTTTTT.

The chain employs TRBV27 and TRBJ2-4, with D possibly TRBD2 on 6 matching bases. CDR3 length: 15 amino acids. In germline, CDR1 is MNHEY, CDR2 SMNVEV (reference sequence). Deletions cut 4 bases from V and 5 bases from J, with 15 bases between. DNA of the CDR3: TGTGCCAGCAGTTCCCTGCGGGGAGGTGAAAACATTCAGTACTTC. This codes for CASSSLRGGENIQYF.

V is TRBV28 and J is TRBJ1-5; D uncertain. In germline, CDR1 is MDHEN, CDR2 SYDVKM. V was cut by 3 bases and J by 5 bases, with 8 bases left in between. The CDR3 runs 13 residues. In DNA form, the CDR3 reads TGTGCCAGCAGTTTCCCTCTTTATCAGCCCCAGCATTTT. Its translation is CASSFPLYQPQHF.

The chain has TRBV28 and TRBJ1-3; D remains ambiguous. Trimming took off 5 bases at V and 0 bases at J, with 8 bases between the two ends. CDR1 and CDR2 (germline): MDHEN, SYDVKM. This CDR3 region has 14 residues. The CDR3 DNA sequence: TGTGCCAGCAGTGTTTCGGGCTCTGGAAACACCATATATTTT. Residues: CASSVSGSGNTIYF.

The V and J genes are TRBV6-6 and TRBJ2-3, with 7 bases aligning to TRBD2. The J segment lost 2 bases and the V segment lost 6 bases, leaving 8 bases of the junction unmatched. The CDR3 loop spans 15 amino acids. CDR1 and CDR2 from the germline V gene are MNHNY and SVGAGI (reference sequence). The CDR3 DNA reads TGTGCCAGCAGGGTTTCTAGCGGACTCACAGATACGCAGTATTTT. Protein product: CASRVSSGLTDTQYF.

The gene calls are TRBV5-1 and TRBJ1-4, with a possible D match to TRBD1 (6 bases). The CDR3 totals 15 residues. Germline assignment: CDR1 SGHRS and CDR2 YFSETQ. The ends were cut back, 0 bases at V and 8 bases at J, with 14 bases in the middle. In nucleotides, the CDR3 is TGCGCCAGCAGCTTGGAAGCAGGGGCGGGAGAAAAACTGTTTTTT. Protein product: CASSLEAGAGEKLFF. Filled out from reference TRBV5-1 and TRBJ1-4, the complete variable domain reads KAGVTQTPRYLIKTRGQQVTLSCSPISGHRSVSWYQQTPGQGLQFLFEYFSETQRNKGNFPGRFSGRQFSNSRSEMNVSTLELGDSALYLCASSLEAGAGEKLFFGSGTQLSVL.

The chain is built from TRBV5-5 and TRBJ1-1; the D is unclear. The CDR3 spans 16 residues. V was clipped by 3 bases and J by 2 bases, with 17 bases between them. Germline V gene lookup returns CDR1 SGHKS and CDR2 YYEKEE (reference sequence). As DNA, the CDR3 is TGTGCCAGCAGCTCTCTCCGACGTTACCTAAACACTGAAGCTTTCTTT. Translated, it gives CASSSLRRYLNTEAFF.

This chain uses TRBV28 with TRBJ1-2; 8 positions agree with TRBD1. CDR3 length: 13 residues. Looked up from germline, CDR1 is MDHEN and CDR2 is SYDVKM. J was trimmed by 6 bases and V by 5 bases; bases with no gene match: 5. DNA for the CDR3: TGTGCCAGCAGTAAAACAGGGGGTAATGGCTACACCTTC. This sequence encodes CASSKTGGNGYTF.